This record concerns one T cell receptor (beta chain) sequence. These data originate in a study of cytomegalovirus exposure and HLA in healthy donors. Study background: Drawn from HLA-typed donors, tens of millions of unique TCRs were held in an early data release.

Trimming took 3 bases from V and 4 from J, leaving 12 bases between them. There are 14 residues in the CDR3. Germline V gives CDR1 SGHAT, CDR2 FQNNGV. PCR primers comprised 60 Vbeta and 13 Jbeta primers. Profiled with immunoSEQ multiplex PCR; TCRdb holds only in-frame clones, not every one. The sample lists about 140,000 clones, approximately 78% seen once, with more than 2.5% in the top ten. The sample consisted of PBMCs. The origin of this receptor is a man aged 18 to 35 in good health and CMV-seropositive. The chain recombines TRBV11-2 with TRBJ2-5; a possible D gene is TRBD2 (5 bases). For the CDR3, the DNA is TGTGCCAGCAGCTTGACGGGATCTGGAGAGACCCAGTACTTC. Encoded protein: CASSLTGSGETQYF.